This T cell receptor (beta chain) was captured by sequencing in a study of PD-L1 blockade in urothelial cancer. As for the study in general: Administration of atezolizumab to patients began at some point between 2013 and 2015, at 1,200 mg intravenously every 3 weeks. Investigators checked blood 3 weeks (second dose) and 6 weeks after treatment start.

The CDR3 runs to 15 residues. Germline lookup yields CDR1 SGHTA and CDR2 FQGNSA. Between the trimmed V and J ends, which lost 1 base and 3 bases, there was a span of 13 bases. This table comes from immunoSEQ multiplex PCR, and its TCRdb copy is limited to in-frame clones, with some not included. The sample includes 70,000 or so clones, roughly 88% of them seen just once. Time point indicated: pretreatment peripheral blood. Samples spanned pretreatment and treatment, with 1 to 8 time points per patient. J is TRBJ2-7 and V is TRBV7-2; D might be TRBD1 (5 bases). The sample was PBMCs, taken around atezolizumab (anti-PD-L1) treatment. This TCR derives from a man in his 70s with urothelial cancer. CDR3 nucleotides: TGTGCCAGCAGCTTAGATCAGGGCGGAAGCTACGAGCAGTACTTC. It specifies CASSLDQGGSYEQYF.